Following are 14 T cell receptor beta chains from one sample sequenced in a study of graft-versus-host responses after intestinal transplantation. Produced via immunoSEQ multiplex PCR; TCRdb's table is partial and in-frame only. Of nearly 90,000 clones listed, about four fifths were seen once; the top ten hold roughly a sixth. These TCRs are of unknown antigen specificity. The sample consisted of unstimulated CD8+ T cells sorted from spleen or lymph node cells, taken before intestinal transplant. These receptors all come from a human donor who received an intestinal transplant.

This chain uses TRBV28 with TRBJ2-2; 10 bases fit TRBD2. CDR3 length: 16 residues. From germline, CDR1 is MDHEN and CDR2 SYDVKM. V lost 6 bases and J lost 6; bases outside the gene matches: 10. In nucleotides, the CDR3 is TGTGCCAGCAGCCCCGATAGCGGGAGGCGTTCCGGGGAGCTGTTTTTT. This gives the protein CASSPDSGRRSGELFF.

CDR3: CASSESLAGGEQYF. CDR3 DNA sequence: TGTGCCAGCAGTGAGAGCCTAGCGGGAGGCGAGCAGTACTTC. The chain is built from TRBV6-5 and TRBJ2-7, with 11 bases fitting TRBD2. Germline values: CDR1 MNHEY, CDR2 SVGAGI. V trimming: 5 bases; J trimming: 6 bases; junction bases outside the gene matches: 6. This CDR3 comprises 14 residues.

Comments on this clone: The same CDR3 arises from other DNA sequences in this sample as well. The V and J genes are TRBV2 and TRBJ2-7; 7 positions agree with TRBD1. The J segment lost 2 bases and the V segment lost 2 bases, leaving 0 bases of the junction unmatched. CDR3 length equals 13 residues. Germline loops: CDR1 SNHLY, CDR2 FYNNEI. The DNA of the CDR3 is TGTGCCAGCAGTGAACAGGGGGCCTACGAGCAGTACTTC. Translating gives CASSEQGAYEQYF. Complete variable domain (other parts from reference TRBV2 and TRBJ2-7): EPEVTQTPSHQVTQMGQEVILRCVPISNHLYFYWYRQILGQKVEFLVSFYNNEISEKSEIFDDQFSVERPDGSNFTLKIRSTKLEDSAMYFCASSEQGAYEQYFGPGTRLTVT.

The gene calls are TRBV5-6 and TRBJ2-7; D may correspond to TRBD1 or TRBD2 (5 bases each). The CDR3 spans 17 residues. With 1 base removed from V and 3 bases from J, the gap between germline ends came to 20 bases. The germline CDR1 and CDR2 sequences are SGHDT and YYEEEE. The chain's CDR3 is CASSLYWEQGIDYEQYF. The CDR3 DNA reads TGTGCCAGCAGCTTGTATTGGGAGCAGGGCATTGACTACGAGCAGTACTTC.

The chain employs TRBV2 and TRBJ1-4, with D perhaps TRBD1 (5 bases). Trimming shortened V by 2 bases and J by 8 bases, and 12 bases separated the two germline ends. The CDR3 runs 14 residues. Germline lookup yields CDR1 SNHLY and CDR2 FYNNEI. The CDR3 nucleotides read TGTGCCAGCAGTGAACAGAGCAGGGACGAAAAACTGTTTTTT. Protein sequence: CASSEQSRDEKLFF. Full variable domain (rest looked up from reference TRBV2 and TRBJ1-4): EPEVTQTPSHQVTQMGQEVILRCVPISNHLYFYWYRQILGQKVEFLVSFYNNEISEKSEIFDDQFSVERPDGSNFTLKIRSTKLEDSAMYFCASSEQSRDEKLFFGSGTQLSVL.

V usage is TRBV6-6 and J usage is TRBJ1-3, with D possibly matching TRBD1 (6 bases). Germline assignment: CDR1 MNHNY and CDR2 SVGAGI (reference sequence). The CDR3 is 15 amino acids. V was clipped by 6 bases and J by 4 bases, with 16 bases between them. This chain's CDR3 is CASSNRVEGGNTIYF. Here the CDR3 DNA reads TGTGCCAGCAGCAACAGGGTGGAAGGGGGAAACACCATATATTTT.

Note on this clone: Other DNA sequences in this sample translate to the same CDR3. CDR3 residues: CASSHTGELFF. CDR3 DNA: TGCGCCAGCAGTCATACCGGGGAGCTGTTTTTT. V usage is TRBV5-1 and J usage is TRBJ2-2; D is undetermined. V lost 5 bases and J 5 bases, leaving 4 bases between the germline ends. The CDR3 length is 11 residues. Germline CDR1 is SGHRS and CDR2 is YFSETQ. The variable domain in full, with the rest retrieved from reference TRBV5-1 and TRBJ2-2, is KAGVTQTPRYLIKTRGQQVTLSCSPISGHRSVSWYQQTPGQGLQFLFEYFSETQRNKGNFPGRFSGRQFSNSRSEMNVSTLELGDSALYLCASSHTGELFFGEGSRLTVL.

This clone was seen only once. The chain carries TRBV5-1 and TRBJ1-3; no firm D call. Germline CDR1 SGHRS, CDR2 YFSETQ. Trimming pared 4 bases from V and 0 bases from J, leaving 11 bases between. The CDR3 totals 15 residues. Here the CDR3 DNA reads TGCGCCAGCAGCGTAGACTGGAGCTCTGGAAACACCATATATTTT. It codes for CASSVDWSSGNTIYF.

This clone was recorded only once. The rearrangement links TRBV7-3 to TRBJ1-2; D remains ambiguous. Germline V gene sequence: CDR1 SGHTA, CDR2 FQGTGA. The V end was cut by 2 bases, the J end by 7 bases, with 17 bases between. This CDR3 region has 15 residues. The CDR3 protein is CASSLYGWPHSGYTF. For the CDR3, the DNA is TGTGCCAGCAGCTTATACGGGTGGCCCCATTCTGGCTACACCTTC.

This rearrangement joins TRBV29-1 to TRBJ2-5, with D unclear. The V and J ends lost 7 bases and 2 bases respectively, with 32 bases between them. The CDR3 is 19 residues long. Germline CDR1 SQVTM, CDR2 ANQGSEA. For the CDR3, the DNA is TGCAGCGCCCGCTATTCGCCTACTACTCTGGGCCGGGCTCAAGAGACCCAGTACTTC. Translation: CSARYSPTTLGRAQETQYF.

The rearrangement uses TRBV28 and TRBJ2-7; 10 positions agree with TRBD2. V was clipped by 2 bases and J by 3 bases; unmatched bases: 7. Germline V gene sequence: CDR1 MDHEN, CDR2 SYDVKM. CDR3 length: 16 amino acids. The CDR3, as DNA: TGTGCCAGCAGTTTAGTAGCGGGAGGAATGGGCTACGAGCAGTACTTC. Protein sequence: CASSLVAGGMGYEQYF.

This sequence joins TRBV4-1 and TRBJ2-5; 12 bases are a match to TRBD2. CDR1 is MGHRA and CDR2 is YSYEKL in the germline V gene. The CDR3 consists of 17 residues. V lost 2 bases and J lost 4; bases outside the gene matches: 8. CDR3 in DNA: TGCGCCAGCAGCCAATCCTCGACTAGCGGGGGACTAGAGACCCAGTACTTC. This codes for CASSQSSTSGGLETQYF.

This chain joins TRBV2 and TRBJ2-7; TRBD1 agrees at 9 bases. The V gene end was trimmed by 9 bases and the J gene end by 2 bases; junction bases not matched to a gene: 8. The CDR3 consists of 14 residues. Germline CDR1 is SNHLY and CDR2 is FYNNEI. This chain's CDR3 is CASREGTGTYEQYF. The CDR3 DNA reads TGTGCCAGTAGAGAAGGGACAGGGACCTACGAGCAGTACTTC. Variable domain in full (rest from reference TRBV2 and TRBJ2-7): EPEVTQTPSHQVTQMGQEVILRCVPISNHLYFYWYRQILGQKVEFLVSFYNNEISEKSEIFDDQFSVERPDGSNFTLKIRSTKLEDSAMYFCASREGTGTYEQYFGPGTRLTVT.

J is TRBJ2-7 and V is TRBV28; D may be TRBD1 or TRBD2 (5 bases each). V was cut by 5 bases and J by 6 bases, with 11 bases left in between. Germline V lookup: CDR1 MDHEN, CDR2 SYDVKM. CDR3 length equals 12 residues. The CDR3 nucleotides are TGTGCCAGCAGTCCGGGGACGGTCGAGCAGTACTTC. Translated: CASSPGTVEQYF.